Sequencing of this TCR beta chain was carried out in a study of T cell repertoires in cytomegalovirus infection. On the study more broadly: As its CMV epitopes, the study selected recently identified HLA-C-restricted and well-studied HLA-B-restricted targets. Public signatures in TCR beta pointed to CMV infection and matching HLA type.

On this clonotype itself: Its antigen remains unidentified.

Study-level points and caveats: CMV carriers with the relevant HLA were identified by cumulative public TCR beta family frequency. HLA-C-restricted TCR beta clonotypes specific for CMV led the ex vivo response.

MiXCR was run by TCRdb on the reads, yielding one entry per CDR3 protein. In the table there are around 750,000 distinct CDR3 sequences, over 25% of which are singletons. This CDR3 is built from 17 residues. Trimming removed 5 bases at V and 1 base at J, with 17 bases between. The gene calls are TRBV12-3 or TRBV12-4 and TRBJ2-2; D uncertain. This TCR derives from a human donor in good health (CMV status not recorded). Some clones in this sample may be carry-over from other donors' samples. This specimen consisted of cultured CD8+ T cells from PBMCs, obtained from culture after CMV antigen stimulation. Here the CDR3 reads CASSLLGGFMNTGELFF. The CDR3 DNA sequence: TGTGCCAGCAGTCTCTTAGGCGGTTTTATGAACACCGGGGAGCTGTTTTTT.